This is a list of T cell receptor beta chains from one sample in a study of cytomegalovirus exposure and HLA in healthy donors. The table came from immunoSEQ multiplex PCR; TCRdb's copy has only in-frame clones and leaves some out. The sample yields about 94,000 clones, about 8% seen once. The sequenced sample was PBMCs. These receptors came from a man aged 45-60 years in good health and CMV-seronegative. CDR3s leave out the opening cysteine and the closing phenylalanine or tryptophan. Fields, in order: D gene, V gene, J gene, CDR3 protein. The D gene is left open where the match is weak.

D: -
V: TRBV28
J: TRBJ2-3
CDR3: ASSLLSTDTQY

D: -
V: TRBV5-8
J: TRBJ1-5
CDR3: ASSLPKQPQH

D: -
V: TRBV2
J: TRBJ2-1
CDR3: ASSDSSYNEQF

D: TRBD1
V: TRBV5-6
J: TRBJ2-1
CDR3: ASSPRQGATEQF

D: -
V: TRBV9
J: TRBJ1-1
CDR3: ASTGGNVNTEAF

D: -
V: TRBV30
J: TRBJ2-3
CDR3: AGRGASGVTDTQY

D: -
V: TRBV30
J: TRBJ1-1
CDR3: AWSLGGNTEAF

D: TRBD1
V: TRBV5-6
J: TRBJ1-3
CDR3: ASSWDRGGNTIY

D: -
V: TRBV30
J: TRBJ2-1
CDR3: AWSRQGGNNEQF

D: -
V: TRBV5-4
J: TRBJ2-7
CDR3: ASSLLTSKDEQY

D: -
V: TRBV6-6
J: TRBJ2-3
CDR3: ASSYSGGTDTQY

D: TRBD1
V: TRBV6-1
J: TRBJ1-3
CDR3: ASSVQGSGNTIY

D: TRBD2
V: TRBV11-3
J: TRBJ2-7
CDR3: ASSLGTSGRASGEQY

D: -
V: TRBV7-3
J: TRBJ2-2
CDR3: ASSLSVPSNTGELF

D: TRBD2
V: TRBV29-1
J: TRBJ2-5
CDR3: SVVGQAQTSSNQETQY

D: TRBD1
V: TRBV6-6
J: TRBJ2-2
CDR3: ASAGTGLGGELF

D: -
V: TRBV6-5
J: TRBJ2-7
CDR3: ASSRILGTYEQY

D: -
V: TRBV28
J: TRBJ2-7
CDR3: ASSFPRQGHEQY

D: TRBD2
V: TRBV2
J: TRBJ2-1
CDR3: ASSLGSGRAGRNEQF

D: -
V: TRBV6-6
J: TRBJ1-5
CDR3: ASSSGLGSNQPQH

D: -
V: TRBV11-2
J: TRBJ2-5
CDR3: ASSLLTGEETQY

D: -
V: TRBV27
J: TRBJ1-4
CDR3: ASSLGVTDEKLF

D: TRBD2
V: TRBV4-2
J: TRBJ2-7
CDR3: ASSQEGLAGGPYEQY

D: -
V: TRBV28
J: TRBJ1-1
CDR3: ASSLERERGKDTEAF

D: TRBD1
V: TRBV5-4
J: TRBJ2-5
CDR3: ASSPRDSFQETQY

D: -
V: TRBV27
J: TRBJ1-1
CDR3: ASSSSFGTEAF

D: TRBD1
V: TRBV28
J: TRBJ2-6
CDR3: ASSPRGRGSGANVLT

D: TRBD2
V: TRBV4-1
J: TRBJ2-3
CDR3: ASRLAGGYTDTQY

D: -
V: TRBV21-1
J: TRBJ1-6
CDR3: ASILGHFNSPLH

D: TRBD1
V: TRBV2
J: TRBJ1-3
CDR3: ASSRQGSGNTIY